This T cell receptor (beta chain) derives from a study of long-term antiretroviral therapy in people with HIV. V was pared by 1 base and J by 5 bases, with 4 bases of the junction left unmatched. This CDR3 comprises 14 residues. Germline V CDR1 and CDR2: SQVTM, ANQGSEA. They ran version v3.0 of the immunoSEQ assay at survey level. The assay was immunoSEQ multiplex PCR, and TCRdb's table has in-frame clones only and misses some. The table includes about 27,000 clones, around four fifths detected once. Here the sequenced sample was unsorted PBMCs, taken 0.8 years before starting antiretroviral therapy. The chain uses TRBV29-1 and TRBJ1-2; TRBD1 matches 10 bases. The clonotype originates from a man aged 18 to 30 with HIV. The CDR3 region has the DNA TGCAGCGTTGAAGCCGGGACAGGGGTTTATGGCTACACCTTC. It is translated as CSVEAGTGVYGYTF.